Sequencing of this T cell receptor (beta chain) was carried out in a study of blood T cell repertoires in COVID-19. Study details: Material from acute and convalescent COVID-19 was sourced from the United States, Italy and Spain. PBMCs, B-cell-depleted T cells, or T cells provided the cDNA or gDNA that made up the material.

The CDR3 is made up of 12 amino acids. Germline-derived CDR1 and CDR2 are SNHLY and FYNNEI. V lost 6 bases to trimming and J lost 6 bases, with 9 bases between them. Method: immunoSEQ multiplex PCR; TCRdb's copy keeps in-frame clones and lacks some. The sample includes some 31,000 clones, roughly 90% of them seen just once. The TCR sequence derives from a man aged 60 to 75 with active COVID-19. Sequenced sample: peripheral blood. The chain recombines TRBV2 with TRBJ2-1; no clear D. For the CDR3, the DNA is TGTGCCAGCAGAGCTCACCCCAATGAGCAGTTCTTC. Translated, it gives CASRAHPNEQFF.